These 6 T cell receptor beta chains originate from one sample sequenced in a study of low-dose radiotherapy and immunotherapy resistance in tumors. Both TCRalpha and TCRbeta chains were reverse transcribed with V-gene-specific primers. TCR amplification ran 15 to 25 PCR cycles using constant-region and V-primer adapter primers. TCRdb independently ran MiXCR on the reads; one entry per CDR3 protein. The table includes 18,000 or so distinct CDR3 sequences, approximately 79% detected once. These TCRs come from a human donor with advanced metastatic prostate, ovarian, gallbladder or colorectal cancer (not recorded which). This table probably holds off-target reads from a library built for another chain.

The J gene is TRBJ1-2, the V gene TRBV7-2; maybe TRBD1 (6 bases). This CDR3 has 14 amino acids. The V end lost 5 bases, the J end lost 8 bases, and 18 bases lay between the germline ends. CDR1 and CDR2 (germline): SGHTA, FQGNSA. In DNA, the CDR3 is TGTGCCAGCAGCGCTCAACAGGGTTTCGTCGGCTACACCTTC. Translating gives CASSAQQGFVGYTF.

V usage is TRBV7-2 and J usage is TRBJ1-5; tentative D call: TRBD1 (5 bases). The CDR3 has 15 amino acids. Germline assignment: CDR1 SGHTA and CDR2 FQGNSA. Trimming stripped 1 base from V and 2 bases from J, with 9 bases between. CDR3 nucleotide sequence: TGTGCCAGCAGCTTAGACGGGGGTGGCAATCAGCCCCAGCATTTT. Its protein is CASSLDGGGNQPQHF.

The chain carries TRBV28 and TRBJ1-1; D ambiguous. The CDR3 covers 11 residues. V was pared by 6 bases and J by 1 base, with 3 bases between. Germline CDR1 is MDHEN and CDR2 is SYDVKM. The CDR3 loop reads CASRGNTEAFF. The CDR3 nucleotides read TGTGCCAGCAGAGGGAACACTGAAGCTTTCTTT.

The V call is TRBV28, the J call TRBJ2-3, with TRBD2 matching over 10 bases. Germline CDR1 is MDHEN and CDR2 is SYDVKM. V shed 6 bases, J shed 5 bases, and the junction held 8 bases outside the gene matches. CDR3 length: 15 amino acids. The DNA of the CDR3 is TGTGCCAGCAGCCGGAGCGGGGGGGGAGAAGATACGCAGTATTTT. It codes for CASSRSGGGEDTQYF.

This rearrangement joins TRBV7-2 to TRBJ2-7, with TRBD1 identical over 7 bases. This CDR3 is built from 13 residues. Looked up from germline, CDR1 is SGHTA and CDR2 is FQGNSA. The V gene end was trimmed by 5 bases and the J gene end by 4 bases; junction bases not matched to a gene: 5. The CDR3 DNA is TGTGCCAGCAGCAGGGGGCTAGATTACGAGCAGTACTTC. Its protein is CASSRGLDYEQYF.

This clonotype was found once. V is TRBV28 and J is TRBJ1-5, with 7 bases matching TRBD1. Germline values: CDR1 MDHEN, CDR2 SYDVKM. V was clipped by 8 bases and J by 11 bases; unmatched bases: 15. This CDR3 contains 14 residues. CDR3 region: CASSGDSPAGAQHF. The CDR3 DNA sequence: TGTGCCAGCTCCGGGGACAGCCCAGCGGGGGCCCAGCATTTT.